This T cell receptor beta chain was captured in a study of shared clonotypes between healthy human individuals. To note about this clone: The antigen remains unidentified.

General study points: Clonotypes shared by all four sorted-subset donors had higher generation probabilities than non-shared clonotypes.

Using immunoSEQ multiplex PCR, the repertoire was profiled, and TCRdb retains in-frame clones only, with some absent. The table has approximately 1.5 million clones, around 98% seen once. The CDR3 loop spans 15 amino acids. Looked up from germline, CDR1 is MDHEN and CDR2 is SYDVKM. Trimming pared 3 bases from V and 1 base from J, leaving 13 bases between. Sequenced sample: naive CD4+ T cells sorted from blood. Subset specified: CD45RA+ positively selected. The chain links TRBV28 to TRBJ2-7; D might be TRBD2 (6 bases). This sequence was found in a man aged 30 to 45 in good health. The CDR3 coding sequence is TGTGCCAGCAGTTTCCCTAGCGCGGGTTCCTACGAGCAGTACTTC. Amino acid sequence: CASSFPSAGSYEQYF.